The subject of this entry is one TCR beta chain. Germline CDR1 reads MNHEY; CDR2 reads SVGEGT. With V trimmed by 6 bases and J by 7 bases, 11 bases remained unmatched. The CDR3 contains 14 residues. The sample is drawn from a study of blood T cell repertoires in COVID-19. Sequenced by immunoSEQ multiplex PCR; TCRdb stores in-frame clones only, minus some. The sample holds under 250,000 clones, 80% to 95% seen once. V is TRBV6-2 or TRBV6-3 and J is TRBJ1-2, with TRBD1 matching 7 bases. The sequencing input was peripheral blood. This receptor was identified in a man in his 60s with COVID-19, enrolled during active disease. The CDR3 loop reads CASSKNTGAAGYTF. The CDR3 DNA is TGTGCCAGCAGCAAGAACACAGGGGCCGCTGGCTACACCTTC.